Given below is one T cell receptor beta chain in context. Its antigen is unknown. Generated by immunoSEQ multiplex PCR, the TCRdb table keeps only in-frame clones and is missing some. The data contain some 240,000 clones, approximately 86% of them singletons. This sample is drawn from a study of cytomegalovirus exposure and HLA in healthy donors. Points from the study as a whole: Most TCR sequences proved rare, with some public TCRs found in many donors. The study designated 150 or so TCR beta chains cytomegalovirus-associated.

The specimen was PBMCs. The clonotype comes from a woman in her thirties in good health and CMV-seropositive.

CDR3 amino acids: CAGGDGSYQETQYF. In DNA form, the CDR3 reads TGTGCCGGAGGAGATGGGTCCTACCAAGAGACCCAGTACTTC. This chain links TRBV2 with TRBJ2-5, with D possibly being TRBD2 (5 bases). The CDR3 spans 14 residues. Trimming removed 11 bases at V and 0 bases at J, with 16 bases between. Germline CDR1 is SNHLY and CDR2 is FYNNEI.